In its sample, the clone carrying this TCR beta chain was seen many times. Its antigen remains unidentified. The source of the sample is a study of naive and memory T cell subsets. Whole-study results and caveats: Diversity fell and Gini index rose from naive through CM, EM, EMRA. Clonotypes here are unpaired alpha or beta chain sequences.

Both TRBC1 and TRBC2 were covered by a beta constant-region primer of two equimolar oligonucleotides. The ligated cDNA underwent four PCR rounds using SP2 and nested alpha and beta constant-region primers. The cDNA 3' end received a ligated single-stranded oligonucleotide carrying the SP2 primer and a 12-nucleotide UMI. MiXCR was run by TCRdb on the UMI-ligation and nested PCR reads, yielding one entry per CDR3 protein. The data show 85,000 or so distinct CDR3 sequences, with about 9.9% seen just once and less than 1.5% held by the top ten. The V end was cut by 4 bases, the J end by 2 bases, with 13 bases between. CDR3 length equals 15 residues. Germline V lookup: CDR1 MNHNY, CDR2 SVGAGI (reference sequence). Sequential positive selection took CD4 T cells first, then CD8 T cells.

The chain carries TRBV6-6 and TRBJ2-3, with a tentative D call TRBD2 (6 bases). Specimen: naive CD8+ T cells from blood. This TCR came from a human donor in good health. This chain's CDR3 is CASSLYSGVTDTQYF. The CDR3 nucleotides read TGTGCCAGCAGTTTGTATAGCGGTGTCACAGATACGCAGTATTTT.